One sample yielded the 30 T cell receptor beta chains listed below, sequenced in a study of early T cells in non-severe SARS-CoV-2 infection. One entry per CDR3 protein, called by TCRdb with MiXCR from the 5' RACE reads. Of tens of thousands of distinct CDR3 sequences in the sample, around 10% were seen once. The material sequenced was whole blood. The receptors were sampled from an adult who was a healthcare worker with PCR-confirmed SARS-CoV-2 infection or an uninfected control (not recorded which).

This clonotype was observed a few times. The chain combines TRBV11-2 with TRBJ2-7; weak D call: TRBD2 (7 bases). Deletions cut 2 bases from V and 5 bases from J, with 19 bases between. In germline, CDR1 is SGHAT, CDR2 FQNNGV. CDR3 length: 16 amino acids. DNA of the CDR3: TGTGCCAGCAGCTTACTCGTCCGGGTAGGGGGGGACGAGCAGTACTTC. Its protein product is CASSLLVRVGGDEQYF.

This clonotype was seen ten or more times. The rearrangement links TRBV5-6 to TRBJ2-7; the D is unclear. CDR1 and CDR2 (germline): SGHDT, YYEEEE. The CDR3 length is 16 residues. The V gene lost 6 bases and the J gene lost 2 bases, with 21 bases spanning the gap. CDR3 region: CASNHDPRTSAYEQYF. CDR3 nucleotides: TGTGCCAGCAACCACGACCCACGGACCTCTGCCTACGAGCAGTACTTC.

This chain connects TRBV6-5 to TRBJ2-1, with TRBD2 matching 9 bases. This CDR3 has 13 residues. V lost 8 bases and J lost 6; bases outside the gene matches: 5. CDR1 is MNHEY and CDR2 is SVGAGI in the germline V gene. CDR3 residues: CASLGLAANEQFF. CDR3 nucleotide sequence: TGTGCCAGCTTGGGACTAGCTGCCAATGAGCAGTTCTTC.

The rearrangement joins TRBV25-1 to TRBJ1-2, with D unclear. V lost 10 bases to trimming and J lost 7 bases, with 16 bases between them. CDR3 length: 12 residues. Looked up from germline, CDR1 is MGHDK and CDR2 is SYGVNS. The CDR3 spells CATVDVGFGYTF. The DNA for the CDR3 is TGTGCCACCGTGGATGTAGGGTTTGGCTACACCTTC.

This clonotype was seen repeatedly, ten times or more. The gene calls are TRBV29-1 and TRBJ1-1, with a possible D match to TRBD1 (5 bases). Germline values: CDR1 SQVTM, CDR2 ANQGSEA. There are 11 residues in the CDR3. The V end lost 7 bases, the J end lost 4 bases, and 10 bases lay between the germline ends. For the CDR3, the DNA is TGCAGCGCTCAGGGTCCCACTGAAGCTTTCTTT. Amino acids: CSAQGPTEAFF.

This clonotype was counted a few times. The gene calls are TRBV7-2 and TRBJ2-5; 10 bases align to TRBD2. This CDR3 has 15 residues. Unmatched junction bases numbered 6, after V lost 3 bases and J lost 5 bases. Germline-derived CDR1 and CDR2 are SGHTA and FQGNSA. The CDR3 here is CASSFLAGVGETQYF. The CDR3 DNA reads as TGTGCCAGCAGCTTCCTAGCGGGAGTGGGCGAGACCCAGTACTTC.

This clonotype was observed at least ten times. The chain employs TRBV11-2 and TRBJ1-1, with D unclear. Per the germline V gene, CDR1 is SGHAT and CDR2 is FQNNGV. Trimming left V 3 bases short and J 4 bases short, with 12 bases between. The CDR3 is 14 residues long. The CDR3 DNA follows: TGTGCCAGCAGCTTTTTTCAGGAGGGCACTGAAGCTTTCTTT. This sequence encodes CASSFFQEGTEAFF.

The chain carries TRBV6-6 and TRBJ2-7; TRBD1 matches 7 bases. The CDR3 spans 12 residues. Germline CDR1 MNHNY, CDR2 SVGAGI (reference sequence). The V gene end was trimmed by 6 bases and the J gene end by 6 bases; junction bases not matched to a gene: 5. In DNA, the CDR3 is TGTGCCAGCAGCTTCGCAGGGGGCGAGCAGTACTTC. Amino acid sequence: CASSFAGGEQYF.

The chain uses TRBV2 and TRBJ1-1; D unresolved. Germline V gene lookup returns CDR1 SNHLY and CDR2 FYNNEI. The CDR3 covers 13 residues. V dropped 7 bases and J dropped 0 bases, with 9 bases sitting between them. The CDR3 sequence is CASTREVNTEAFF. Here the CDR3 DNA reads TGTGCCAGCACGCGAGAAGTGAACACTGAAGCTTTCTTT. The whole variable domain, filled in from reference TRBV2 and TRBJ1-1, reads EPEVTQTPSHQVTQMGQEVILRCVPISNHLYFYWYRQILGQKVEFLVSFYNNEISEKSEIFDDQFSVERPDGSNFTLKIRSTKLEDSAMYFCASTREVNTEAFFGQGTRLTVV.

The chain carries TRBV20-1 and TRBJ2-2; D ambiguous. V lost 1 base and J lost 3, with 3 bases in between. There are 12 residues in the CDR3. Germline CDR1 reads DFQATT; CDR2 reads SNEGSKA (reference sequence). CDR3 nucleotide sequence: TGCAGTGCTAGAGTCGACACCGGGGAGCTGTTTTTT. This encodes CSARVDTGELFF.

This clonotype was seen many times. The gene calls are TRBV3-1 and TRBJ2-1; no reliable D call. Germline V lookup: CDR1 LGHDT, CDR2 YNNKEL (reference sequence). The CDR3 totals 14 residues. The ends were cut back, 1 base at V and 4 bases at J, with 8 bases in the middle. The CDR3 sequence is CASSQGRTYNEQFF. CDR3 sequence (DNA): TGTGCCAGCAGCCAAGGCCGAACGTACAATGAGCAGTTCTTC.

A few counts support this clonotype. The chain couples TRBV12-3 or TRBV12-4 to TRBJ1-6; D not certain. CDR3 length: 15 amino acids. V shed 5 bases and J shed 8 bases, with 16 bases lying between them. The CDR3 protein is CASSPSARRDSPLHF. The DNA for the CDR3 is TGTGCCAGCAGTCCCTCCGCCCGACGAGATTCACCCCTCCACTTT.

This clonotype has a count of ten or more. This chain uses TRBV5-1 with TRBJ1-2; D gene unclear. Per germline, CDR1 SGHRS and CDR2 YFSETQ. Trimming removed 1 base at V and 0 bases at J, with 7 bases between. The CDR3 is made up of 14 amino acids. CDR3 in DNA: TGCGCCAGCAGCTTGATCTCAACTAACTATGGCTACACCTTC. Protein: CASSLISTNYGYTF.

The V and J genes are TRBV19 and TRBJ2-5; TRBD1 is a possible D gene (5 bases). Per germline, CDR1 LNHDA and CDR2 SQIVND (reference sequence). Deletions cut 3 bases from V and 5 bases from J, with 16 bases between. This CDR3 has 15 amino acids. The CDR3 DNA is TGTGCCAGTAGTATCTCGGCAGCTCCAGGGGAGACCCAGTACTTC. This translates into CASSISAAPGETQYF.

There are a few counts of this clonotype. The chain couples TRBV29-1 to TRBJ2-7; possible D gene TRBD1, 8 bases. The CDR3 sequence is 14 residues long. V was trimmed by 8 bases and J by 2 bases, leaving 19 bases between them. Germline V gene sequence: CDR1 SQVTM, CDR2 ANQGSEA. The CDR3 loop is CSIPKRDRPYEQYF. Written as DNA, the CDR3 is TGCAGCATCCCCAAGCGGGACAGGCCCTACGAGCAGTACTTC.

In this sample, this clonotype turned up many times. The junction shows a germline mismatch at one end, possibly a read error. The chain has TRBV7-7 and TRBJ2-3, with 10 bases that match TRBD2. Germline V CDR1 and CDR2: SSHAT, FNYEAQ (reference sequence). The CDR3 runs 15 residues. CDR3 protein: CASSLVGLASDTQYF. CDR3 DNA sequence: TGTGCTAGCAGCTTAGTGGGACTAGCGTCAGATACGCAGTATTTT.

This clonotype appeared many times. The DNA of the CDR3 is TGTGCCAGCAGCTTAGTTCCAGCGTTTTACTACGAGCAGTACTTC. Protein: CASSLVPAFYYEQYF. The chain combines TRBV7-9 with TRBJ2-7; D remains unclear. CDR3 length: 15 amino acids. V lost 1 base and J 3 bases, leaving 13 bases between the germline ends. Germline lookup yields CDR1 SEHNR and CDR2 FQNEAQ (reference sequence).

This clonotype was detected many times. This chain uses TRBV7-6 with TRBJ2-7; no reliable D call. Trimming pared 6 bases from V and 6 bases from J, leaving 12 bases between. The CDR3 covers 12 residues. Looked up from germline, CDR1 is SGHVS and CDR2 is FNYEAQ. The CDR3 loop reads CASSHFLGEQYF. The DNA of the CDR3 is TGTGCCAGCAGTCATTTTTTGGGCGAGCAGTACTTC.

This clonotype has a handful of counts. This chain links TRBV6-1 with TRBJ2-1; 7 bases align to TRBD2. This CDR3 region has 16 residues. Trimming cost V 4 bases and J 1 base; bases outside gene matches: 7. The V gene's germline CDR1 is MNHNS and CDR2 SASEGT. This CDR3 is CASSAVWRGSYNEQFF. The CDR3 region has the DNA TGTGCCAGCAGTGCCGTGTGGCGGGGGTCCTACAATGAGCAGTTCTTC.

A few counts support this clonotype. Relative to the germline gene, one junction end is altered; a read error may explain this. The gene calls are TRBV15 and TRBJ2-7; TRBD2 matches at 12 bases. The CDR3 loop spans 13 amino acids. The germline V gene has CDR1 LNHNV and CDR2 YYDKDF (reference sequence). This CDR3 is CATSLKGLAGRSF. CDR3 bases: TGTGCCACCAGCCTAAAGGGACTAGCGGGCAGGAGCTTC.

This clonotype has only a few counts. One end of the junction varies from germline; a read error may be responsible. The J gene is TRBJ2-1, the V gene TRBV7-3; unclear D gene. The germline V gene has CDR1 SGHTA and CDR2 FQGTGA. CDR3 length equals 14 residues. The CDR3 is CASSPRQEFSEQLF. CDR3 DNA: TGTGCCAGCAGCCCTAGGCAGGAGTTCAGTGAGCAGCTCTTC.

The chain is built from TRBV20-1 and TRBJ2-1; 8 nucleotides line up with TRBD2. The CDR3 extends over 15 amino acids. J gave up 4 bases and V 3 bases, and 8 bases lay outside the gene matches. Germline-derived CDR1 and CDR2 are DFQATT and SNEGSKA (reference sequence). The CDR3 coding sequence is TGCAGTGCTAGGGAAGCGGGAGCCGGGTACAATGAGCAGTTCTTC. Amino acid sequence: CSAREAGAGYNEQFF.

At least ten counts were recorded for this clonotype. The chain links TRBV20-1 to TRBJ2-5; a possible D gene is TRBD1 (6 bases). Trimming cost V 1 base and J 1 base, with 19 bases left between them. This CDR3 has 17 amino acids. CDR1 and CDR2 from the germline V gene are DFQATT and SNEGSKA (reference sequence). The CDR3: CSARGTGQSSLQETQYF. CDR3 DNA: TGCAGTGCTAGAGGCACCGGACAGAGCTCTCTCCAAGAGACCCAGTACTTC.

This clonotype was seen only a few times. The genes are TRBV5-1 and TRBJ2-7; TRBD1 is a possible D gene (6 bases). Per the germline V gene, CDR1 is SGHRS and CDR2 is YFSETQ. This CDR3 spans 13 amino acids. V lost 1 base to trimming and J lost 2 bases, with 7 bases between them. In DNA, the CDR3 is TGCGCCAGCAGCTTGCAGGGGCCCTACGAGCAGTACTTC. Amino acids: CASSLQGPYEQYF.

This clonotype was seen repeatedly, ten times or more. The chain employs TRBV5-4 and TRBJ1-2, with 7 bases identical to TRBD1. Trimming removed 1 base from V and 4 bases from J; junction bases left unmatched: 7. The CDR3 consists of 15 residues. CDR1 SGHNT and CDR2 YYREEE come from the germline V gene (reference sequence). The CDR3 protein is CASSLTGDNVYGYTF. DNA for the CDR3: TGTGCCAGCAGCTTGACAGGGGATAACGTCTATGGCTACACCTTC.

There are a few counts of this clonotype. J is TRBJ1-1 and V is TRBV18; 7 bases agree with TRBD1. V lost 6 bases and J lost 4; bases outside the gene matches: 11. This CDR3 comprises 15 residues. Germline V gene sequence: CDR1 KGHSH, CDR2 LQKENI. The CDR3 bases are TGTGCCAGCTCCCCCGGGAGGGGGCAGGGCACTGAAGCTTTCTTT. Translated: CASSPGRGQGTEAFF.

The V gene is TRBV7-2, the J gene TRBJ1-6; D ambiguous. CDR1 SGHTA and CDR2 FQGNSA come from the germline V gene. The length of the CDR3 is 16 residues. V lost 5 bases and J 0 bases, leaving 11 bases between the germline ends. CDR3 region: CASSLGPSSYNSPLHF. CDR3 DNA: TGTGCCAGCAGCCTTGGGCCGAGCTCCTATAATTCACCCCTCCACTTT.

This clonotype was counted only a few times. The gene calls are TRBV20-1 and TRBJ2-7; possible D gene TRBD1, 6 bases. Trimming pared 5 bases from V and 1 base from J, leaving 9 bases between. The CDR3 runs 12 residues. The germline CDR1 and CDR2 sequences are DFQATT and SNEGSKA (reference sequence). CDR3 DNA sequence: TGCAGTGCTCTTACAGGGTCCTACGAGCAGTACTTC. Amino acids: CSALTGSYEQYF.

This clonotype was counted a few times. This rearrangement joins TRBV12-3 or TRBV12-4 to TRBJ2-7, with D possibly TRBD1 on 6 matching bases. The CDR3 contains 13 residues. Trimming cost V 6 bases and J 3 bases, with 12 bases left between them. The chain's CDR3 is CASSVDRHYEQYF. The CDR3 coding sequence is TGTGCCAGCAGCGTCGACAGGCACTACGAGCAGTACTTC.

The chain links TRBV12-3 or TRBV12-4 to TRBJ2-3; D might be TRBD2 (6 bases). The CDR3 loop spans 14 amino acids. Between the trimmed V and J ends, which lost 3 bases and 6 bases, there was a span of 13 bases. The CDR3 is CASSFSGGADTQYF. In DNA, the CDR3 is TGTGCCAGCAGTTTCAGTGGAGGGGCCGATACGCAGTATTTT.